One T cell receptor (beta chain) is described in this entry. Its antigen is not identified. PBMCs were isolated by Ficoll-Paque density gradient centrifugation, using about 9.5 ml of fresh peripheral blood as the starting material. The sample is drawn from a study of Graves' ophthalmopathy and Graves' hyperthyroidism. Study context: Peripheral blood sampling occurred at initial diagnosis, before any treatment.

Germline loops: CDR1 LNHDA, CDR2 SQIVND (reference sequence). The CDR3 runs to 15 residues. The V end was cut by 5 bases, the J end by 9 bases, with 20 bases between. From RNA, the CDR3 regions of TCR beta chains were amplified and sequenced. First-round RT-PCR employed HTBI primers, with a second-round multiplex PCR after it. Using its own MiXCR run on the multiplex PCR reads, TCRdb lists one record per CDR3 protein. The profile shows 650,000 to 900,000 distinct CDR3 sequences, around 40% of them singletons. The study, taken as a whole, reports: For predicting ophthalmopathy progression, the model had nearly 71% sensitivity and 72% to 85% specificity. Most expanded clonotypes in thyroid above 0.001 frequency also showed up in blood.

Specimen: peripheral blood. The clonotype was recovered from an adult man with Graves' ophthalmopathy. The J gene is TRBJ1-5, the V gene TRBV19; D unresolved. Written as DNA, the CDR3 is TGTGCCAGTAGTCCAGTCACGACGGGTGCCTGGCCCCAGCATTTT. Protein sequence: CASSPVTTGAWPQHF.